One sample yielded the 24 T cell receptor beta chains listed below, sequenced in a study of T cell repertoires in cytomegalovirus infection. TCRdb used MiXCR to reprocess the reads, holding one entry per CDR3 protein. The sample contains 60,000 to 80,000 distinct CDR3 sequences, 20% to 25% of which appear only once. These receptors' targets are unknown. Sequenced here: CD8+ T cells from cultured PBMCs, sampled from culture after CMV antigen stimulation. The source of these receptors is a human donor in good health (CMV status not recorded). Some clones in this sample may be carry-over from other donors' samples.

The sample holds many counts of this clonotype. The chain recombines TRBV7-2 with TRBJ2-2; D call uncertain. Per the germline V gene, CDR1 is SGHTA and CDR2 is FQGNSA. V was shortened by 3 bases and J by 2 bases, with 7 bases between the two germline ends. This CDR3 region has 14 residues. CDR3 protein: CASSFGPNTGELFF. CDR3 coding DNA: TGTGCCAGCAGCTTCGGACCTAACACCGGGGAGCTGTTTTTT.

The V and J genes are TRBV12-3 or TRBV12-4 and TRBJ1-2; D not certain. Trimming shortened V by 5 bases and J by 0 bases, and 19 bases separated the two germline ends. This CDR3 has 17 amino acids. The DNA of the CDR3 is TGTGCCAGCAGTGGTGTTAAGGAAAGTACCTCTAACTATGGCTACACCTTC. Translated, it gives CASSGVKESTSNYGYTF.

The chain links TRBV3-1 to TRBJ1-2; D gene unclear. The CDR3 has 14 amino acids. The germline V gene encodes CDR1 LGHDT and CDR2 YNNKEL (reference sequence). V lost 0 bases to trimming and J lost 6 bases, with 11 bases between them. CDR3 in DNA: TGTGCCAGCAGCCAAGATTTGGGCCGGGATGGCTACACCTTC. It translates to CASSQDLGRDGYTF. Full variable domain (outside the CDR3, taken from reference TRBV3-1 and TRBJ1-2): DTAVSQTPKYLVTQMGNDKSIKCEQNLGHDTMYWYKQDSKKFLKIMFSYNNKELIINETVPNRFSPKSPDKAHLNLHINSLELGDSAVYFCASSQDLGRDGYTFGSGTRLTVV.

The table lists this clonotype with a few counts. This chain connects TRBV7-9 to TRBJ2-5; D possibly corresponds to TRBD1 (6 bases). CDR3 length: 13 amino acids. The V end lost 3 bases, the J end lost 3 bases, and 8 bases lay between the germline ends. The germline V gene has CDR1 SEHNR and CDR2 FQNEAQ (reference sequence). Written as DNA, the CDR3 is TGTGCCAGCAGCTTCAGGGGTAAAGAGACCCAGTACTTC. Protein sequence: CASSFRGKETQYF. Based on the CDR3 plus reference TRBV7-9 and TRBJ2-5, the full variable domain is DTGVSQNPRHKITKRGQNVTFRCDPISEHNRLYWYRQTLGQGPEFLTYFQNEAQLEKSRLLSDRFSAERPKGSFSTLEIQRTEQGDSAMYLCASSFRGKETQYFGPGTRLLVL.

This clonotype showed up just a few times. V is TRBV7-6 and J is TRBJ1-1, with D possibly TRBD1 on 5 matching bases. V was clipped by 7 bases and J by 3 bases, with 12 bases between them. This CDR3 has 13 residues. Germline values: CDR1 SGHVS, CDR2 FNYEAQ. DNA for the CDR3: TGTGCCAGCATCGCGCGGGGGGACACTGAAGCTTTCTTT. Protein product: CASIARGDTEAFF.

This clonotype was detected a few times. This sequence joins TRBV4-1 and TRBJ1-1, with a possible D match to TRBD1 (5 bases). This CDR3 spans 18 amino acids. Trimming took off 4 bases at V and 7 bases at J, with 28 bases between the two ends. Germline CDR1 MGHRA, CDR2 YSYEKL. The CDR3 coding sequence is TGCGCCAGCAGCCCTTTGGGGACCGATCAGGGTTTTGATATTGAAGCTTTCTTT. Protein: CASSPLGTDQGFDIEAFF.

The V and J genes are TRBV9 and TRBJ2-3, with 8 bases lining up with TRBD2. Germline assignment: CDR1 SGDLS and CDR2 YYNGEE. Germline trimming cut 0 bases from V and 3 bases from J; bases unmatched to any gene: 21. The CDR3 sequence is 21 residues long. The CDR3, as DNA: TGTGCCAGCAGCGTAGATAAAGAGGGACTAGGCCCGTCGAAGGTTACAGATACGCAGTATTTT. Residues: CASSVDKEGLGPSKVTDTQYF.

The table lists this clonotype with a few counts. This CDR3 reads CASSPSSGGSNEQFF. CDR3 in DNA: TGTGCCAGCAGCCCTTCTAGCGGGGGCTCTAATGAGCAGTTCTTC. The chain has TRBV6-2 or TRBV6-3 and TRBJ2-1; 10 bases map to TRBD2. The germline gives CDR1 MNHEY, CDR2 SVGEGT. V shed 6 bases and J 7 bases; nucleotides not matched to a gene: 9. The CDR3 extends over 15 amino acids.

In this sample, this clonotype turned up many times. The rearrangement uses TRBV6-2 or TRBV6-3 and TRBJ2-7; 9 bases agree with TRBD2. V shed 5 bases and J 3 bases; nucleotides not matched to a gene: 8. The length of the CDR3 is 15 residues. Germline V gene lookup returns CDR1 MNHEY and CDR2 SVGEGT. This chain's CDR3 is CASSPPRGGRYEQYF. The CDR3 bases are TGTGCCAGCAGTCCCCCGCGGGGGGGCCGCTACGAGCAGTACTTC.

The chain uses TRBV7-9 and TRBJ1-2, with no clear D. This CDR3 has 15 residues. V lost 6 bases and J lost 5, with 19 bases in between. Germline loops: CDR1 SEHNR, CDR2 FQNEAQ (reference sequence). In nucleotides, the CDR3 is TGTGCCAGCAGTTTCCCCAATCCTGCCTCTTATGGCTACACCTTC. Translating gives CASSFPNPASYGYTF.

The chain employs TRBV7-2 and TRBJ1-4, with TRBD1 matching 7 bases. Germline V gives CDR1 SGHTA, CDR2 FQGNSA. V lost 6 bases to trimming and J lost 3 bases; unmatched junction nucleotides: 7. This CDR3 region has 15 residues. The CDR3 region has the DNA TGTGCCAGCAGTCTTCCGGACAGGTCTAATGAAAAACTGTTTTTT. It codes for CASSLPDRSNEKLFF.

The chain recombines TRBV5-5 with TRBJ1-1, with 7 bases identical to TRBD1. This CDR3 comprises 14 residues. Germline V gene data show CDR1 as SGHKS and CDR2 as YYEKEE (reference sequence). The J segment lost 5 bases and the V segment lost 5 bases, leaving 9 bases of the junction unmatched. The CDR3 region is CASSLGQSRTEAFF. The CDR3 DNA reads as TGTGCCAGCAGTCTGGGACAGTCCAGGACTGAAGCTTTCTTT.

J is TRBJ1-4 and V is TRBV7-6; TRBD1 might be the D (6 bases). The V gene lost 3 bases and the J gene lost 2 bases, with 10 bases spanning the gap. Germline CDR1 SGHVS, CDR2 FNYEAQ. The CDR3 contains 15 residues. The CDR3 sequence is CASSFTGYTNEKLFF. The DNA for the CDR3 is TGTGCCAGCAGCTTTACAGGGTATACTAATGAAAAACTGTTTTTT. Full variable domain (remainder filled in from reference TRBV7-6 and TRBJ1-4): GAGVSQSPRYKVTKRGQDVALRCDPISGHVSLYWYRQALGQGPEFLTYFNYEAQQDKSGLPNDRFSAERPEGSISTLTIQRTEQRDSAMYRCASSFTGYTNEKLFFGSGTQLSVL.

This clonotype was observed a handful of times. The chain couples TRBV6-1 to TRBJ2-3, with D possibly being TRBD1 (6 bases). Germline values: CDR1 MNHNS, CDR2 SASEGT. The CDR3 sequence is 15 residues long. Trimming left V 7 bases short and J 0 bases short, with 14 bases between. The CDR3 DNA reads as TGTGCCAGCATTCAACCGGGACAAAGCACAGATACGCAGTATTTT. It encodes CASIQPGQSTDTQYF.

This chain uses TRBV27 with TRBJ1-5; tentatively, D is TRBD1 (5 bases). Germline V gene data show CDR1 as MNHEY and CDR2 as SMNVEV (reference sequence). The V end was cut by 3 bases, the J end by 6 bases, with 9 bases between. This CDR3 is built from 13 residues. CDR3 region: CASSLTVSQPQHF. The DNA of the CDR3 is TGTGCCAGCAGTTTGACAGTAAGTCAGCCCCAGCATTTT.

The chain links TRBV6-6 to TRBJ1-1; weak D call: TRBD1 (6 bases). V was trimmed by 8 bases and J by 4 bases, leaving 20 bases between them. Germline lookup yields CDR1 MNHNY and CDR2 SVGAGI (reference sequence). The CDR3 loop spans 15 amino acids. The CDR3 coding sequence is TGTGCCAGCGGGACTCCTACTCAGGGGAGCACTGAAGCTTTCTTT. As protein: CASGTPTQGSTEAFF.

This clonotype has just a few counts. The chain recombines TRBV28 with TRBJ1-1; 7 bases are shared with TRBD1. Germline CDR1 is MDHEN and CDR2 is SYDVKM. The J segment lost 6 bases and the V segment lost 7 bases, leaving 5 bases of the junction unmatched. The CDR3 length is 12 residues. The CDR3 DNA reads as TGTGCCAGCAATGAGGGGGCGCCTGAAGCTTTCTTT. This encodes CASNEGAPEAFF.

This clonotype showed up just a few times. The chain employs TRBV10-3 and TRBJ1-1; the D is unclear. The CDR3 consists of 13 residues. Germline V gene lookup returns CDR1 ENHRY and CDR2 SYGVKD. Trimming stripped 2 bases from V and 0 bases from J, with 4 bases between. The CDR3 DNA reads TGTGCCATCAGTGAGGGCTTGAACACTGAAGCTTTCTTT. It translates to CAISEGLNTEAFF.

The chain employs TRBV7-2 and TRBJ2-3; D possibly corresponds to TRBD1 (6 bases). The ends were cut back, 8 bases at V and 2 bases at J, with 11 bases in the middle. CDR3 size: 13 residues. Germline V gene sequence: CDR1 SGHTA, CDR2 FQGNSA. The CDR3 nucleotides are TGTGCCAGCCAGGGGTCGCCCACAGATACGCAGTATTTT. Protein: CASQGSPTDTQYF.

This clonotype showed up just a few times. This rearrangement joins TRBV27 to TRBJ1-2; the D is unclear. The CDR3 has 13 residues. V shed 5 bases and J shed 8 bases, with 15 bases lying between them. CDR1 and CDR2 from the germline V gene are MNHEY and SMNVEV (reference sequence). CDR3 protein: CASSAMGSGGYTF. CDR3 nucleotide sequence: TGTGCCAGCAGTGCCATGGGCTCGGGGGGCTACACCTTC.

This clonotype was seen many times. The genes are TRBV5-6 and TRBJ1-5; a weak D match, TRBD1 (5 bases). The germline V gene has CDR1 SGHDT and CDR2 YYEEEE. The V end was cut by 4 bases, the J end by 9 bases, with 11 bases between. The CDR3 totals 12 residues. CDR3 DNA sequence: TGTGCCAGCAGCGCTGGAAGGGGGCCCCAGCATTTT. Protein sequence: CASSAGRGPQHF.

The gene calls are TRBV19 and TRBJ2-7; D uncertain. There are 14 residues in the CDR3. The germline V and J ends were trimmed by 2 bases and 2 bases, with 10 bases remaining between them. In germline, CDR1 is LNHDA, CDR2 SQIVND (reference sequence). The CDR3 bases are TGTGCCAGTAGTATATTCGGCAGCGCCTACGAGCAGTACTTC. Protein: CASSIFGSAYEQYF. The entire variable domain, with the rest obtained from reference TRBV19 and TRBJ2-7, is as follows: DGGITQSPKYLFRKEGQNVTLSCEQNLNHDAMYWYRQDPGQGLRLIYYSQIVNDFQKGDIAEGYSVSREKKESFPLTVTSAQKNPTAFYLCASSIFGSAYEQYFGPGTRLTVT.

In its sample, this clonotype was seen a few times. The CDR3 DNA reads as TGTGCCAGCAGCTTAGAACTAGCGGGGAACACCGGGGAGCTGTTTTTT. Its translation: CASSLELAGNTGELFF. This sequence joins TRBV7-2 and TRBJ2-2; 9 positions match TRBD2. The V and J ends lost 1 base and 1 base, in that order; junction bases with no gene match: 1. There are 16 residues in the CDR3. The V gene's germline CDR1 is SGHTA and CDR2 FQGNSA. Together with reference TRBV7-2 and TRBJ2-2, the CDR3 gives the full variable domain: GAGVSQSPSNKVTEKGKDVELRCDPISGHTALYWYRQSLGQGLEFLIYFQGNSAPDKSGLPSDRFSAERTGGSVSTLTIQRTQQEDSAVYLCASSLELAGNTGELFFGEGSRLTVL.

The chain couples TRBV6-2 or TRBV6-3 to TRBJ1-1; the D is unclear. The germline gives CDR1 MNHEY, CDR2 SVGEGT. Trimming took off 2 bases at V and 4 bases at J, with 14 bases between the two ends. This CDR3 has 15 amino acids. This chain's CDR3 is CASSYGGKGGTEAFF. In DNA, the CDR3 is TGTGCCAGCAGTTACGGAGGGAAAGGAGGCACTGAAGCTTTCTTT.